This T cell receptor (beta chain) was retrieved from a study of shared clonotypes between healthy human individuals. Findings of the study overall: Shared clonotypes across all four donors exceeded non-shared ones in generation probability. When naive CD4 clonotypes were compared across a handful of donors, around 5% were shared. Tissue TCR repertoires likely differ from these blood-only repertoires.

Of note for this clone: Its antigen remains unidentified.

Clones were read by immunoSEQ multiplex PCR, and TCRdb kept only the in-frame ones, dropping some. Among approximately 1.5 million clones, about 98% were seen once, and the ten largest hold about 0.42%. The length of the CDR3 is 13 residues. The V end was cut by 0 bases, the J end by 12 bases, with 15 bases between. Germline CDR1 and CDR2: SGDLS and YYNGEE. The sequence was obtained from a man aged 30 to 39 in good health. The sequenced sample was naive CD4+ T cells sorted from blood. Specified subset: CD45RA+ positively selected. V is TRBV9 and J is TRBJ1-1, with D hard to call. CDR3: CASSVGNEDRTFF. As DNA, the CDR3 is TGTGCCAGCAGCGTAGGAAACGAGGATAGGACTTTCTTT.